These 12 T cell receptor beta chains came from one sample sequenced in a study of shared clonotypes between healthy human individuals. Using immunoSEQ multiplex PCR, the repertoire was profiled, and TCRdb retains in-frame clones only, with some absent. The data hold about 2.4 million clones, with over 85% observed a single time. Sequencing used naive CD4+ T cells from PBMCs. Sample subset: CD45RA+ positively selected. Receptors originate from a man younger than 35 in good health. Some clones in this sample may be carry-over from other donors' samples.

This chain connects TRBV5-4 to TRBJ2-3; perhaps TRBD2 as D (5 bases). Per the germline V gene, CDR1 is SGHNT and CDR2 is YYREEE (reference sequence). This CDR3 has 13 residues. V lost 5 bases, J lost 8 bases, and 15 bases lay in between. The CDR3 DNA follows: TGTGCCAGCAGTCGCGCTACCGAGGGTACGCAGTATTTT. It is translated as CASSRATEGTQYF.

The chain carries TRBV4-2 and TRBJ2-1; 8 nucleotides match TRBD2. The CDR3 runs 16 residues. CDR1 and CDR2 from the germline V gene are LGHNA and YNFKEQ. V trimming: 0 bases; J trimming: 9 bases; junction bases outside the gene matches: 10. The CDR3 sequence: CASSQDLSGRVREQFF. CDR3 sequence (DNA): TGTGCCAGCAGCCAAGATCTGAGCGGGAGAGTGCGTGAGCAGTTCTTC.

The rearrangement uses TRBV7-9 and TRBJ2-1; 8 bases are shared with TRBD1. CDR3 length: 18 amino acids. The germline V gene encodes CDR1 SEHNR and CDR2 FQNEAQ (reference sequence). J was trimmed by 0 bases and V by 4 bases; bases with no gene match: 11. This CDR3 is CASSSNYDRGSSYNEQFF. CDR3 nucleotides: TGTGCCAGCAGCTCAAATTACGACAGGGGAAGCTCCTACAATGAGCAGTTCTTC.

The rearrangement links TRBV5-1 to TRBJ2-5; D uncertain. CDR1 and CDR2 (germline): SGHRS, YFSETQ. Trimming cost V 2 bases and J 5 bases, with 13 bases left between them. The CDR3 contains 14 residues. As DNA, the CDR3 is TGCGCCAGCAGCTTACTCGTGGGTTCCGAGACCCAGTACTTC. This codes for CASSLLVGSETQYF.

The rearrangement joins TRBV28 to TRBJ2-7, with D possibly matching TRBD2 (6 bases). Trimming stripped 10 bases from V and 6 bases from J, with 16 bases between. Per germline, CDR1 MDHEN and CDR2 SYDVKM. The CDR3 length is 12 residues. The CDR3 DNA reads as TGTGCCATCTGGGCTTACGGGGGCGAGCAGTACTTC. This gives the protein CAIWAYGGEQYF.

V usage is TRBV7-9 and J usage is TRBJ2-7, with 8 nucleotides matching TRBD1. Germline CDR1 reads SEHNR; CDR2 reads FQNEAQ (reference sequence). The trim removed 6 bases at V and 6 bases at J, leaving 10 bases unmatched. The CDR3 contains 14 residues. The CDR3 coding sequence is TGTGCCAGCAGACCACAGGGGGAAGGCGGCGAGCAGTACTTC. Protein sequence: CASRPQGEGGEQYF.

This rearrangement joins TRBV7-9 to TRBJ2-4, with unresolved D. The germline gives CDR1 SEHNR, CDR2 FQNEAQ (reference sequence). The CDR3 length is 17 residues. Trimming removed 1 base from V and 0 bases from J, with 13 bases in between. This CDR3 is CASSLGFGALAKNIQYF. The CDR3 DNA follows: TGTGCCAGCAGCTTAGGATTTGGCGCTCTAGCCAAAAACATTCAGTACTTC.

Worth noting for this clone: Other nucleotide sequences in the sample specify the same CDR3. V and J are TRBV6-1 and TRBJ1-1; D is ambiguous. This CDR3 spans 12 amino acids. Trimming left V 0 bases short and J 3 bases short, with 2 bases between. The V gene's germline CDR1 is MNHNS and CDR2 SASEGT. The CDR3 reads CASSEAYTEAFF. The CDR3 DNA sequence: TGTGCCAGCAGTGAAGCATACACTGAAGCTTTCTTT.

The chain couples TRBV7-8 to TRBJ2-7, with D possibly being TRBD2 (7 bases). The CDR3 totals 15 residues. V was clipped by 3 bases and J by 2 bases, with 14 bases between them. Germline V gene lookup returns CDR1 SGHVS and CDR2 FQNEAQ. CDR3 coding DNA: TGTGCCAGCAGCTTCTCGGGGGGCGGACCCTACGAGCAGTACTTC. Its protein product is CASSFSGGGPYEQYF.

This CDR3 reads CAISEGRQGGNQPQHF. The CDR3 coding sequence is TGTGCCATCAGTGAGGGAAGACAGGGGGGTAATCAGCCCCAGCATTTT. V and J are TRBV10-3 and TRBJ1-5; 9 bases line up with TRBD1. This CDR3 is built from 16 residues. J gave up 4 bases and V 2 bases, and 6 bases lay outside the gene matches. Germline V gives CDR1 ENHRY, CDR2 SYGVKD.

The rearrangement links TRBV4-1 to TRBJ1-1; D ambiguous. Germline V lookup: CDR1 MGHRA, CDR2 YSYEKL. Trimming cost V 3 bases and J 1 base, with 12 bases left between them. This CDR3 is built from 15 residues. The CDR3 DNA sequence: TGCGCCAGCAGCCACGGTCATCTGGGGAACACTGAAGCTTTCTTT. Amino acids: CASSHGHLGNTEAFF.

As to this clone: Other DNA sequences within the sample encode an identical CDR3. The V and J genes are TRBV15 and TRBJ1-5, with a possible D match to TRBD1 (6 bases). CDR1 is LNHNV and CDR2 is YYDKDF in the germline V gene (reference sequence). Between the trimmed V and J ends, which lost 0 bases and 4 bases, there was a span of 10 bases. This CDR3 has 15 amino acids. This chain's CDR3 is CATSRDRGWNQPQHF. CDR3 coding DNA: TGTGCCACCAGCAGAGATAGGGGGTGGAATCAGCCCCAGCATTTT.